Below are 13 T cell receptor beta chains sequenced from a single sample in a study of cytomegalovirus exposure and HLA in healthy donors. Both 60 Vbeta primers and 13 Jbeta primers went into the PCR. The method was immunoSEQ multiplex PCR; TCRdb's version includes in-frame clones alone and lacks a portion of them. This table holds about 140,000 clones, around 65% found once. The sequencing sample was made of PBMCs. Receptors originate from a male donor in good health and CMV-seronegative.

J is TRBJ2-2 and V is TRBV5-4, with D perhaps TRBD1 (6 bases). V was shortened by 4 bases and J by 1 base, with 11 bases between the two germline ends. Germline V lookup: CDR1 SGHNT, CDR2 YYREEE (reference sequence). This CDR3 comprises 15 residues. The CDR3 reads CASSPLQGNTGELFF. The DNA of the CDR3 is TGTGCCAGCAGCCCGCTACAGGGGAACACCGGGGAGCTGTTTTTT.

This clone occurred a few times. CDR3 DNA sequence: TGCGCCAGCAGCTTGGCCCGACCGGGGGAAGAGACCCAGTACTTC. Translated, it gives CASSLARPGEETQYF. The V call is TRBV5-1, the J call TRBJ2-5; the D gene is possibly TRBD2 (6 bases). Germline CDR1 SGHRS, CDR2 YFSETQ. V was trimmed by 0 bases and J by 3 bases, leaving 12 bases between them. CDR3 length equals 15 residues.

The chain combines TRBV7-8 with TRBJ2-7; possible D gene TRBD1, 6 bases. The V end lost 3 bases, the J end lost 7 bases, and 16 bases lay between the germline ends. Germline V gene data show CDR1 as SGHVS and CDR2 as FQNEAQ. The CDR3 consists of 14 residues. The CDR3 nucleotides read TGTGCCAGCAGCTTGGGGACACTACTAGAAGAGCAGTACTTC. This codes for CASSLGTLLEEQYF.

This chain links TRBV4-3 with TRBJ1-6, with D tentatively TRBD1 (5 bases). CDR1 is LGHNA, CDR2 YSLEER, per germline. This CDR3 has 14 amino acids. Trimming cost V 1 base and J 9 bases, with 10 bases left between them. The CDR3 loop is CASSQAQGGSPLHF. CDR3 coding DNA: TGCGCCAGCAGCCAAGCTCAGGGAGGTTCACCCCTCCACTTT.

CDR3 residues: CASSIGGDVPEAFF. In nucleotides, the CDR3 is TGTGCCAGTAGTATTGGGGGCGACGTCCCTGAAGCTTTCTTT. The chain uses TRBV19 and TRBJ1-1; TRBD1 might be the D (6 bases). V was cut by 3 bases and J by 6 bases, with 14 bases left in between. Germline-derived CDR1 and CDR2 are LNHDA and SQIVND (reference sequence). The CDR3 consists of 14 residues.

This chain links TRBV29-1 with TRBJ2-2; D is unresolved. This CDR3 contains 12 residues. V lost 3 bases and J lost 1, with 3 bases in between. Per the germline V gene, CDR1 is SQVTM and CDR2 is ANQGSEA. The CDR3: CSVDQNTGELFF. CDR3 nucleotide sequence: TGCAGCGTTGATCAGAACACCGGGGAGCTGTTTTTT.

This clone came up a few times. The chain joins TRBV15 to TRBJ2-5, with a possible D match to TRBD1 (5 bases). The germline gives CDR1 LNHNV, CDR2 YYDKDF (reference sequence). V shed 8 bases and J shed 4 bases, with 20 bases lying between them. The CDR3 is 15 amino acids. This CDR3 reads CATSKDDSEVETQYF. The DNA of the CDR3 is TGTGCCACCTCGAAAGATGACAGTGAGGTAGAGACCCAGTACTTC. Supplemented by reference TRBV15 and TRBJ2-5, the full variable domain reads DAMVIQNPRYQVTQFGKPVTLSCSQTLNHNVMYWYQQKSSQAPKLLFHYYDKDFNNEADTPDNFQSRRPNTSFCFLDIRSPGLGDTAMYLCATSKDDSEVETQYFGPGTRLLVL.

V and J are TRBV11-2 and TRBJ2-3; possibly TRBD1 for D (6 bases). The germline V gene encodes CDR1 SGHAT and CDR2 FQNNGV. The CDR3 has 16 amino acids. V gave up 0 bases and J gave up 0 bases, with 10 bases separating them. In DNA form, the CDR3 reads TGTGCCAGCAGCTTAGATGCAGGGGAGAGCACAGATACGCAGTATTTT. Its translation: CASSLDAGESTDTQYF.

The genes are TRBV20-1 and TRBJ2-7; tentative D call: TRBD1 (6 bases). The CDR3 loop spans 11 amino acids. V lost 3 bases to trimming and J lost 3 bases, with 6 bases between them. Germline values: CDR1 DFQATT, CDR2 SNEGSKA (reference sequence). DNA of the CDR3: TGCAGTGCTAGCAGGGGCTACGAGCAGTACTTC. Its translation is CSASRGYEQYF.

This clone was detected a few times. The rearrangement uses TRBV2 and TRBJ1-1; 11 bases align to TRBD1. Germline loops: CDR1 SNHLY, CDR2 FYNNEI. The CDR3 extends over 14 amino acids. J gave up 11 bases and V 1 base, and 6 bases lay outside the gene matches. CDR3 nucleotides: TGTGCCAGCAGTGAAGAGGACAGGGGGCGTGGGGCTTTCTTT. Translating it yields CASSEEDRGRGAFF.

The chain joins TRBV27 to TRBJ2-2, with 7 bases aligning to TRBD1. Per the germline V gene, CDR1 is MNHEY and CDR2 is SMNVEV (reference sequence). V trimming: 5 bases; J trimming: 0 bases; junction bases outside the gene matches: 6. The CDR3 totals 16 residues. CDR3 bases: TGTGCCAGCAGTCCCGGGACAGTAGCGAACACCGGGGAGCTGTTTTTT. This sequence encodes CASSPGTVANTGELFF.

The chain links TRBV2 to TRBJ2-1, with a possible D match to TRBD1 (5 bases). The V and J ends lost 2 bases and 2 bases respectively, with 10 bases between them. The CDR3 runs to 15 residues. The V gene's germline CDR1 is SNHLY and CDR2 FYNNEI. CDR3 residues: CASSESGLTYNEQFF. CDR3 bases: TGTGCCAGCAGTGAATCAGGGTTAACCTACAATGAGCAGTTCTTC.

This CDR3 is CASSSSNRGGTDSPLHF. Here the CDR3 DNA reads TGCGCCAGCAGCTCCTCGAATCGGGGGGGCACGGATTCACCCCTCCACTTT. The genes are TRBV4-3 and TRBJ1-6; tentatively, D is TRBD1 (6 bases). V lost 5 bases and J 8 bases, leaving 22 bases between the germline ends. Per the germline V gene, CDR1 is LGHNA and CDR2 is YSLEER. The CDR3 is 17 amino acids.